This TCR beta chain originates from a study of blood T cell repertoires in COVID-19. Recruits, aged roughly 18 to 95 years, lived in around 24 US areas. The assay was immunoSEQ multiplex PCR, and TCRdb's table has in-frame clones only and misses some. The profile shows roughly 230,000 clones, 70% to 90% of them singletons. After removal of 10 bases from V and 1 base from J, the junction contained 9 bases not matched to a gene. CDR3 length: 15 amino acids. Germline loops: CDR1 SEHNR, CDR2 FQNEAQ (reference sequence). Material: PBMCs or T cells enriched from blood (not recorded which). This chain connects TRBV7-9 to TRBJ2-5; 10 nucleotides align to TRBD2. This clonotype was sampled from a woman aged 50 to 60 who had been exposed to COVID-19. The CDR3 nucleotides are TGTGCCACCTCGCCTCTAGCGGGGGCCCAAGAGACCCAGTACTTC. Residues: CATSPLAGAQETQYF.